These 20 T cell receptor beta chains originate from one sample sequenced in a study of blood T cell repertoires in COVID-19. Using immunoSEQ multiplex PCR, the repertoire was profiled, and TCRdb retains in-frame clones only, with some absent. The sample yields roughly 290,000 clones, around 85% seen once. Sequenced input: PBMCs or T cells enriched from blood (not recorded which). All receptors derive from a woman aged 25 to 45 who had recovered from COVID-19.

This clone was counted a few times. The chain employs TRBV6-5 and TRBJ1-6; D is unclear. The CDR3 is 13 amino acids. Germline assignment: CDR1 MNHEY and CDR2 SVGAGI. Between the trimmed V and J ends, which lost 9 bases and 9 bases, there was a span of 15 bases. The CDR3 DNA follows: TGTGCCAGTGTCCCTCGACGAGGTTCACCCCTCCACTTT. Protein: CASVPRRGSPLHF.

The chain uses TRBV7-2 and TRBJ2-5, with 9 bases lining up with TRBD2. Per germline, CDR1 SGHTA and CDR2 FQGNSA. V was clipped by 5 bases and J by 0 bases; unmatched bases: 7. CDR3 size: 16 residues. The CDR3 loop is CASSPRLAAYQETQYF. DNA for the CDR3: TGTGCCAGCAGCCCGAGACTAGCGGCGTACCAAGAGACCCAGTACTTC.

The rearrangement joins TRBV5-1 to TRBJ2-7; TRBD2 aligns across 11 bases. With 4 bases clipped from V and 7 bases from J, the junction kept 10 bases outside the gene matches. This CDR3 has 15 residues. Germline-derived CDR1 and CDR2 are SGHRS and YFSETQ. The chain's CDR3 is CASSSVAGGPGEQYF. The DNA for the CDR3 is TGCGCCAGCAGCAGCGTAGCGGGAGGGCCGGGAGAGCAGTACTTC.

The chain uses TRBV9 and TRBJ2-2; TRBD2 aligns across 14 bases. The CDR3 runs 15 residues. Germline-derived CDR1 and CDR2 are SGDLS and YYNGEE. The trim removed 7 bases at V and 6 bases at J, leaving 5 bases unmatched. The CDR3 spells CASSGTSGSSGELFF. The CDR3 nucleotides read TGTGCCAGCTCCGGGACTAGCGGGAGCTCCGGGGAGCTGTTTTTT.

This rearrangement joins TRBV14 to TRBJ2-5; 8 bases are a match to TRBD2. Unmatched junction bases numbered 6, after V lost 1 base and J lost 2 bases. CDR1 is SGHDN, CDR2 FVKESK, per germline. There are 16 residues in the CDR3. DNA of the CDR3: TGTGCCAGCAGCCAAGCACGGCGGGGGGTTCAAGAGACCCAGTACTTC. This translates into CASSQARRGVQETQYF.

The rearrangement joins TRBV27 to TRBJ2-1, with 12 bases lining up with TRBD2. Per germline, CDR1 MNHEY and CDR2 SMNVEV (reference sequence). Unmatched junction bases numbered 5, after V lost 4 bases and J lost 4 bases. The CDR3 runs to 16 residues. CDR3 nucleotide sequence: TGTGCCAGCAGTTCGTGGACTAGCGGGGATTACAATGAGCAGTTCTTC. Translated, it gives CASSSWTSGDYNEQFF.

The V gene is TRBV27, the J gene TRBJ1-2; D may be TRBD1 (6 bases). This CDR3 is built from 14 residues. The ends were cut back, 10 bases at V and 5 bases at J, with 20 bases in the middle. Germline CDR1 MNHEY, CDR2 SMNVEV (reference sequence). This chain's CDR3 is CATKSRGARYGYTF. CDR3 DNA: TGTGCCACCAAGAGTCGGGGGGCGAGGTATGGCTACACCTTC.

A remark on this clone: At one boundary the junction diverges from the germline segment, which might be a read error. CDR3 loop: CASSVGGTGWHVF. The CDR3 DNA reads as TGTGCCAGCAGCGTAGGCGGAACAGGGTGGCACGTTTTT. This chain uses TRBV7-9 with TRBJ2-3; the D gene is possibly TRBD1 (6 bases). The germline gives CDR1 SEHNR, CDR2 FQNEAQ (reference sequence). This CDR3 has 13 residues.

The chain carries TRBV3-1 (or the pseudogene TRBV3-2) and TRBJ2-7, with D unclear. Trimming removed 5 bases at V and 7 bases at J, with 15 bases between. Germline CDR1 and CDR2: LGHDT and YNNKEL (reference sequence). The CDR3 has 13 residues. The CDR3 is CASSEKKAGEQYF. CDR3 DNA: TGTGCCAGCAGCGAGAAAAAAGCAGGTGAGCAGTACTTC.

V is TRBV30 and J is TRBJ2-2; TRBD2 matches 8 bases. V was pared by 0 bases and J by 6 bases, with 6 bases of the junction left unmatched. CDR3 length: 15 amino acids. Germline V gene data show CDR1 as GTSNPN and CDR2 as SVGIG (reference sequence). CDR3 sequence (DNA): TGTGCCTGGAGTGTCGGGAGGGCCCGTCCCGGGGAGCTGTTTTTT. Its protein is CAWSVGRARPGELFF.

V and J are TRBV7-8 and TRBJ1-5; D not certain. The CDR3 spans 13 residues. The germline V gene has CDR1 SGHVS and CDR2 FQNEAQ. V dropped 0 bases and J dropped 7 bases, with 7 bases sitting between them. CDR3 bases: TGTGCCAGCAGCTTAGCCAGAGGACAGCCCCAGCATTTT. Translating gives CASSLARGQPQHF.

CDR3 loop: CASSLSGTGQAGNTIYF. The DNA for the CDR3 is TGCGCCAGCAGCTTGAGCGGGACAGGGCAGGCTGGAAACACCATATATTTT. The chain employs TRBV5-1 and TRBJ1-3; 9 bases are a match to TRBD1. The CDR3 sequence is 17 residues long. The trim removed 1 base at V and 2 bases at J, leaving 7 bases unmatched. Germline CDR1 SGHRS, CDR2 YFSETQ. Full variable domain (rest looked up from reference TRBV5-1 and TRBJ1-3): KAGVTQTPRYLIKTRGQQVTLSCSPISGHRSVSWYQQTPGQGLQFLFEYFSETQRNKGNFPGRFSGRQFSNSRSEMNVSTLELGDSALYLCASSLSGTGQAGNTIYFGEGSWLTVV.

The chain has TRBV27 and TRBJ1-5; 8 positions match TRBD1. Germline lookup yields CDR1 MNHEY and CDR2 SMNVEV (reference sequence). The CDR3 has 14 residues. V dropped 6 bases and J dropped 2; count of bases not matched to a gene: 3. CDR3 protein: CASRTGVGNQPQHF. The CDR3 DNA sequence: TGTGCCAGCAGGACAGGGGTTGGCAATCAGCCCCAGCATTTT.

This rearrangement joins TRBV7-2 to TRBJ2-7; 9 bases match TRBD1. Looked up from germline, CDR1 is SGHTA and CDR2 is FQGNSA. After removal of 1 base from V and 4 bases from J, the junction contained 5 bases not matched to a gene. The CDR3 is made up of 15 amino acids. The DNA of the CDR3 is TGTGCCAGCAGCTTAGGTCGGGGACAGGGTTACGAGCAGTACTTC. This sequence encodes CASSLGRGQGYEQYF.

The rearrangement joins TRBV7-2 to TRBJ1-1; D may be TRBD1 (6 bases). Deletions cut 1 base from V and 1 base from J, with 10 bases between. The germline V gene encodes CDR1 SGHTA and CDR2 FQGNSA. CDR3 size: 15 residues. DNA for the CDR3: TGTGCCAGCAGCTTAGGGGGGGGCGGGAACACTGAAGCTTTCTTT. Encoded protein: CASSLGGGGNTEAFF.

The chain carries TRBV10-3 and TRBJ2-7; possibly TRBD1 for D (6 bases). The V end was cut by 10 bases, the J end by 1 base, with 17 bases between. The CDR3 has 14 residues. CDR1 is ENHRY, CDR2 SYGVKD, per germline. The CDR3, as DNA: TGTGCCACCAAGGACGGCCAGGGGTCCTACGAGCAGTACTTC. Its protein is CATKDGQGSYEQYF.

The chain recombines TRBV5-1 with TRBJ2-7, with TRBD1 matching over 7 bases. Germline loops: CDR1 SGHRS, CDR2 YFSETQ. The V segment lost 0 bases and the J segment 2 bases; nucleotides outside the gene matches: 5. The CDR3 covers 15 residues. The CDR3 DNA sequence: TGCGCCAGCAGCTTGGATTCGGGACAGCCCTACGAGCAGTACTTC. It yields the protein CASSLDSGQPYEQYF. Complete variable domain (other parts from reference TRBV5-1 and TRBJ2-7): KAGVTQTPRYLIKTRGQQVTLSCSPISGHRSVSWYQQTPGQGLQFLFEYFSETQRNKGNFPGRFSGRQFSNSRSEMNVSTLELGDSALYLCASSLDSGQPYEQYFGPGTRLTVT.

CDR3 residues: CASSSTQSGGNTIYF. CDR3 DNA sequence: TGTGCCAGCAGCTCGACCCAATCAGGTGGAAACACCATATATTTT. The chain is built from TRBV13 and TRBJ1-3; D is ambiguous. The length of the CDR3 is 15 residues. Trimming took 4 bases from V and 3 from J, leaving 13 bases between them. CDR1 is PRHDT and CDR2 is FYEKMQ in the germline V gene (reference sequence).

This chain links TRBV20-1 with TRBJ2-3, with D unresolved. Germline lookup yields CDR1 DFQATT and CDR2 SNEGSKA (reference sequence). The V end lost 3 bases, the J end lost 0 bases, and 10 bases lay between the germline ends. CDR3 length: 14 residues. Written as DNA, the CDR3 is TGCAGTGCTAGTACCCCAGGTAGCACAGATACGCAGTATTTT. Translated, it gives CSASTPGSTDTQYF.

The rearrangement uses TRBV9 and TRBJ1-2; D gene uncertain. V was clipped by 0 bases and J by 3 bases, with 12 bases between them. This CDR3 is 15 amino acids long. Per germline, CDR1 SGDLS and CDR2 YYNGEE. CDR3 in DNA: TGTGCCAGCAGCGTAGGCCGGGGATCGCACTATGGCTACACCTTC. Translation gives CASSVGRGSHYGYTF.